This entry lists 17 T cell receptor beta chains sequenced from one sample in a study of blood T cell repertoires in COVID-19. Data came from immunoSEQ multiplex PCR; TCRdb stores just in-frame clones and leaves some out. The sample lists about 68,000 clones, about 88% occurring once. The material sequenced was peripheral blood. The receptors derive from a man older than 75 with COVID-19, enrolled during active disease.

This clone has just a few counts. The genes are TRBV6-1 and TRBJ1-2, with D maybe TRBD1 (6 bases). CDR3 length: 14 residues. V was pared by 3 bases and J by 4 bases, with 12 bases between. The germline CDR1 and CDR2 sequences are MNHNS and SASEGT. The CDR3 sequence is CASSEGRGRYGYTF. In DNA form, the CDR3 reads TGTGCCAGCAGTGAGGGCAGGGGCCGCTATGGCTACACCTTC.

The rearrangement joins TRBV19 to TRBJ2-2, with TRBD2 identical over 9 bases. Germline-derived CDR1 and CDR2 are LNHDA and SQIVND (reference sequence). The CDR3 covers 15 residues. The ends lost 4 bases at V and 7 bases at J; junction bases unmatched: 7. CDR3 sequence reads: CASSNQRGVHGELFF. The CDR3 bases are TGTGCCAGTAGTAACCAGCGGGGGGTCCACGGGGAGCTGTTTTTT. Filled out from reference TRBV19 and TRBJ2-2, the complete variable domain reads DGGITQSPKYLFRKEGQNVTLSCEQNLNHDAMYWYRQDPGQGLRLIYYSQIVNDFQKGDIAEGYSVSREKKESFPLTVTSAQKNPTAFYLCASSNQRGVHGELFFGEGSRLTVL.

This chain connects TRBV5-1 to TRBJ2-5; D is undetermined. The CDR3 is made up of 15 amino acids. Germline assignment: CDR1 SGHRS and CDR2 YFSETQ. V was shortened by 0 bases and J by 2 bases, with 11 bases between the two germline ends. CDR3 protein: CASSLGLAQQETQYF. The CDR3 nucleotides are TGCGCCAGCAGCTTGGGACTGGCACAACAAGAGACCCAGTACTTC.

The chain is built from TRBV19 and TRBJ2-7; D gene ambiguous. The CDR3 is 13 residues long. Germline V gives CDR1 LNHDA, CDR2 SQIVND (reference sequence). V lost 6 bases to trimming and J lost 2 bases, with 11 bases between them. CDR3 nucleotides: TGTGCCAGTAGACCCGACACCGCCTACGAGCAGTACTTC. Amino acid sequence: CASRPDTAYEQYF.

The chain employs TRBV6-4 and TRBJ1-2; 9 bases are shared with TRBD1. CDR3 length: 15 residues. In germline, CDR1 is MRHNA, CDR2 SNTAGT. After removal of 6 bases from V and 4 bases from J, the junction contained 9 bases not matched to a gene. Here the CDR3 reads CASSGTAGQGYGYTF. As DNA, the CDR3 is TGTGCCAGCAGCGGTACAGCGGGACAGGGCTATGGCTACACCTTC.

V and J are TRBV7-2 and TRBJ1-5; a possible D gene is TRBD1 (5 bases). The length of the CDR3 is 15 residues. The V end lost 1 base, the J end lost 0 bases, and 7 bases lay between the germline ends. Germline V gene lookup returns CDR1 SGHTA and CDR2 FQGNSA. The CDR3 protein is CASSLDGASNQPQHF. The CDR3 bases are TGTGCCAGCAGCTTAGATGGGGCTAGCAATCAGCCCCAGCATTTT.

The chain joins TRBV18 to TRBJ1-1, with 8 bases that match TRBD1. V lost 3 bases to trimming and J lost 0 bases; unmatched junction nucleotides: 6. The germline gives CDR1 KGHSH, CDR2 LQKENI. The CDR3 consists of 16 residues. The DNA of the CDR3 is TGTGCCAGCTCACCCAATGAACAGGGGGTGAACACTGAAGCTTTCTTT. Translated: CASSPNEQGVNTEAFF.

V and J are TRBV14 and TRBJ2-3; TRBD1 is a possible D gene (5 bases). The CDR3 is made up of 15 amino acids. CDR1 is SGHDN and CDR2 is FVKESK in the germline V gene. The germline V and J ends were trimmed by 4 bases and 3 bases, with 14 bases remaining between them. CDR3 nucleotide sequence: TGTGCCAGCAGCCCTTTAGGGGTGGTGACAGATACGCAGTATTTT. The encoded protein is CASSPLGVVTDTQYF.

The J gene is TRBJ2-5, the V gene TRBV6-6, with D possibly TRBD2 on 5 matching bases. Trimming left V 9 bases short and J 2 bases short, with 16 bases between. The germline gives CDR1 MNHNY, CDR2 SVGAGI (reference sequence). The CDR3 is 14 amino acids. The DNA for the CDR3 is TGTGCCAGTCGGACGCCTGAGGGACAAGAGACCCAGTACTTC. Protein product: CASRTPEGQETQYF.

The rearrangement joins TRBV7-9 to TRBJ2-3; TRBD2 agrees at 8 bases. Per germline, CDR1 SEHNR and CDR2 FQNEAQ (reference sequence). V lost 5 bases, J lost 1 base, and 8 bases stayed unmatched. This CDR3 comprises 16 residues. The CDR3 loop is CASSPSTSGRTDTQYF. CDR3 bases: TGTGCCAGCAGCCCCTCAACTAGCGGCCGCACAGATACGCAGTATTTT.

The chain has TRBV18 and TRBJ1-5; D not certain. CDR3 length equals 13 residues. Per the germline V gene, CDR1 is KGHSH and CDR2 is LQKENI. V dropped 3 bases and J dropped 3 bases, with 6 bases sitting between them. For the CDR3, the DNA is TGTGCCAGCTCACCCGGGGTCAATCAGCCCCAGCATTTT. Protein sequence: CASSPGVNQPQHF.

The V gene is TRBV7-9, the J gene TRBJ1-6; D is ambiguous. The CDR3 is 19 residues long. V was cut by 5 bases and J by 0 bases, with 20 bases left in between. Per germline, CDR1 SEHNR and CDR2 FQNEAQ (reference sequence). The CDR3 here is CASSPLPRSASSYNSPLHF. CDR3 coding DNA: TGTGCCAGCAGCCCACTCCCTCGGTCCGCTAGCTCCTATAATTCACCCCTCCACTTT.

V gene TRBV3-1 (or the pseudogene TRBV3-2) combines with J gene TRBJ1-2; 8 bases match TRBD1. This CDR3 has 13 amino acids. Germline V gene lookup returns CDR1 LGHDT and CDR2 YNNKEL (reference sequence). With V trimmed by 2 bases and J by 8 bases, 4 bases remained unmatched. CDR3 loop: CASSQQGASGYTF. CDR3 sequence (DNA): TGTGCCAGCAGCCAACAGGGGGCGTCCGGCTACACCTTC.

The chain recombines TRBV6-5 with TRBJ1-2; TRBD1 agrees at 7 bases. The CDR3 is 13 amino acids. V trimming: 6 bases; J trimming: 5 bases; junction bases outside the gene matches: 6. Germline CDR1 reads MNHEY; CDR2 reads SVGAGI. The CDR3 coding sequence is TGTGCCAGCAGGCAGGACAGGAGATATGGCTACACCTTC. It codes for CASRQDRRYGYTF.

This clone was seen many times. The chain links TRBV4-1 to TRBJ1-5; 8 nucleotides align to TRBD1. The CDR3 contains 15 residues. Losses at the gene ends were 0 bases for V and 5 bases for J; bases not matched to a gene: 3. The germline gives CDR1 MGHRA, CDR2 YSYEKL. The CDR3 region is CASSQEVTGDQPQHF. Written as DNA, the CDR3 is TGCGCCAGCAGCCAAGAGGTGACAGGGGATCAGCCCCAGCATTTT.

The J gene is TRBJ2-1, the V gene TRBV5-8, with TRBD1 matching 8 bases. This CDR3 is built from 15 residues. The ends lost 2 bases at V and 7 bases at J; junction bases unmatched: 8. Germline V lookup: CDR1 SGHTS, CDR2 YDEGEE. The CDR3 coding sequence is TGTGCCAGCAGCTTCGGCCAGGGGGCCCCTAATGAGCAGTTCTTC. This codes for CASSFGQGAPNEQFF.

This rearrangement joins TRBV12-3 or TRBV12-4 to TRBJ1-1; no reliable D call. This CDR3 has 13 amino acids. V lost 5 bases to trimming and J lost 1 base, with 8 bases between them. CDR3 coding DNA: TGTGCCAGCAGTGTATCTTCGAACACTGAAGCTTTCTTT. Amino acids: CASSVSSNTEAFF.